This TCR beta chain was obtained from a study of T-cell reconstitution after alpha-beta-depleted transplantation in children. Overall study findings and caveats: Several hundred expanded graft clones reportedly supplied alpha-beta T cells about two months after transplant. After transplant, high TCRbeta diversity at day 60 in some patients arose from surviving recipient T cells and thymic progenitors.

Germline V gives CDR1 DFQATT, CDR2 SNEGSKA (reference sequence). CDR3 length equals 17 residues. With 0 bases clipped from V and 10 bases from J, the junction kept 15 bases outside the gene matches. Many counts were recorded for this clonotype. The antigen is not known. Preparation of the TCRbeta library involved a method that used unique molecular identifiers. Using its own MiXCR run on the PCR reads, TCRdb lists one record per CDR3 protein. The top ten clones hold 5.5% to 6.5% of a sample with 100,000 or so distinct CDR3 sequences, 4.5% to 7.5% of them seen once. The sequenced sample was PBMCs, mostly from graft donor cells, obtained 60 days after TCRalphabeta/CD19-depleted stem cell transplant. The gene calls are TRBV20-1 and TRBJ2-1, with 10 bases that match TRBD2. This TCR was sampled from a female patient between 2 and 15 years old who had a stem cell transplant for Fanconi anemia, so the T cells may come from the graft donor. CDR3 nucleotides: TGCAGTGCTAGAGATCGTCCTAGCGGGGGCCTTTGGGGCGAGCAGTTCTTC. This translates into CSARDRPSGGLWGEQFF.